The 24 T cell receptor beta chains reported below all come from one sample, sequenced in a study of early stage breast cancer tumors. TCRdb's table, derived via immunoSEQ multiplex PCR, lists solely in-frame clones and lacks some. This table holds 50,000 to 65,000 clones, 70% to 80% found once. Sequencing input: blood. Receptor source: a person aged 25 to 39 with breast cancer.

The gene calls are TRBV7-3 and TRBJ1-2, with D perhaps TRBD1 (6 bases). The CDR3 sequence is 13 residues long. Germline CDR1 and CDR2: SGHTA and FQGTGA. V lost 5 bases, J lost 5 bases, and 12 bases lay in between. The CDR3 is CASSMDSRYGYTF. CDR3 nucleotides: TGTGCCAGCAGCATGGACAGTCGATATGGCTACACCTTC.

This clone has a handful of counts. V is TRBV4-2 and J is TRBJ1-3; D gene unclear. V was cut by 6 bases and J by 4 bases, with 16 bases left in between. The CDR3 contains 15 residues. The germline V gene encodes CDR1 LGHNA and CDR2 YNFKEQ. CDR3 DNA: TGTGCCAGCAGTCTTAACTCTGGTCGGGGAAACACCATATATTTT. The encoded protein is CASSLNSGRGNTIYF.

CDR3 region: CASSPIGTGGTYEQYF. In DNA form, the CDR3 reads TGTGCCAGCAGCCCAATAGGGACAGGGGGCACCTACGAGCAGTACTTC. The V call is TRBV27, the J call TRBJ2-7; 12 bases align to TRBD1. The junction had 8 bases not matched to a gene; V was cut back by 6 bases and J by 2 bases. CDR1 and CDR2 from the germline V gene are MNHEY and SMNVEV (reference sequence). The CDR3 sequence is 16 residues long.

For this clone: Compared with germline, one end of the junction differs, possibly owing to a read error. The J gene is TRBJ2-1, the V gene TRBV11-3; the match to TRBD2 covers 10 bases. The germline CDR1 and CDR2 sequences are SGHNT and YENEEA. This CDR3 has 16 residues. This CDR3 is CASSSGTSATWNEQLF. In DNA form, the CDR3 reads TGTGCCAGCAGCTCCGGGACTAGCGCTACCTGGAATGAGCAGCTCTTC.

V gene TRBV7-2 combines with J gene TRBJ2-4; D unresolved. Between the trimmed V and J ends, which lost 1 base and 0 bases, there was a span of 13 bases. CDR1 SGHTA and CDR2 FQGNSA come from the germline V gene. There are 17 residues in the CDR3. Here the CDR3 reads CASSLVGGSAAKNIQYF. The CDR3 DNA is TGTGCCAGCAGCTTAGTAGGTGGGTCTGCAGCCAAAAACATTCAGTACTTC.

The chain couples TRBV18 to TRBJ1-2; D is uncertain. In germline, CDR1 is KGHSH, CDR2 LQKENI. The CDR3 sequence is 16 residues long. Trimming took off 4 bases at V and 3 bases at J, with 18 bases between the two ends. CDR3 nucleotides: TGTGCCAGCTCACGCTTGACCGAGCGAGAAGACTATGGCTACACCTTC. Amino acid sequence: CASSRLTEREDYGYTF.

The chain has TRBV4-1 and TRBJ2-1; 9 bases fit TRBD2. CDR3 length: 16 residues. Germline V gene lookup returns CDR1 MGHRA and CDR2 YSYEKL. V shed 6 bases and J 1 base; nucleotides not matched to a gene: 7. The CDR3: CASSRGRVSSYNEQFF. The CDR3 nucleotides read TGCGCCAGCAGTCGCGGGAGGGTAAGTTCCTACAATGAGCAGTTCTTC.

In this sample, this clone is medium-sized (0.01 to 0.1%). The CDR3 region has the DNA TGTGCCTGGACTTTGGTGGGGGTCCACTATGGCTACACCTTC. Its protein product is CAWTLVGVHYGYTF. This chain connects TRBV30 to TRBJ1-2; D possibly corresponds to TRBD1 (5 bases). The V gene lost 4 bases and the J gene lost 3 bases, with 15 bases spanning the gap. The CDR3 covers 14 residues. CDR1 GTSNPN and CDR2 SVGIG come from the germline V gene (reference sequence).

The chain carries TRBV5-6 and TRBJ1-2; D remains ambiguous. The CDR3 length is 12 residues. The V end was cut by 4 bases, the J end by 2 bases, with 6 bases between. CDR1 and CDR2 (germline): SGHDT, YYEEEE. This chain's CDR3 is CASSRVNYGYTF. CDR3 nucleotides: TGTGCCAGCAGCAGGGTCAACTATGGCTACACCTTC.

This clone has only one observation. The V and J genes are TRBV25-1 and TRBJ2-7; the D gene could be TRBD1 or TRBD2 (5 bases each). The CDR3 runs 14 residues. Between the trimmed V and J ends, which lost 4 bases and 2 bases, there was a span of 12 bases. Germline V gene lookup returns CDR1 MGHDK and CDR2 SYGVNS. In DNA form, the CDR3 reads TGTGCCAGCAGTGTAGGGCAGGGACCCTACGAGCAGTACTTC. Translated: CASSVGQGPYEQYF.

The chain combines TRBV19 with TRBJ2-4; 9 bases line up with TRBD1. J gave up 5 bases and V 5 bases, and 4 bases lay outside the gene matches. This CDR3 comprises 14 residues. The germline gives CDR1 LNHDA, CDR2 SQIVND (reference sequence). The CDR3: CASSEQGAQNIQYF. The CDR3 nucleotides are TGTGCCAGTAGTGAACAGGGGGCTCAAAACATTCAGTACTTC.

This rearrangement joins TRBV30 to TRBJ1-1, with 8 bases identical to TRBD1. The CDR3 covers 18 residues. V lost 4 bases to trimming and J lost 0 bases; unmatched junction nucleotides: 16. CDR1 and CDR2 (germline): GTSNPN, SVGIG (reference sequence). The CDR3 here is CAWTRWTGSSGMNTEAFF. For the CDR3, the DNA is TGTGCCTGGACCAGATGGACAGGGTCGTCTGGCATGAACACTGAAGCTTTCTTT.

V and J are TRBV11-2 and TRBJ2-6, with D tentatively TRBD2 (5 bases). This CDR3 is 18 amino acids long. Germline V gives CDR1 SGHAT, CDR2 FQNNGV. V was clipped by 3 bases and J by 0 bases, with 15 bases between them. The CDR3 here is CASSFLEAGLSGANVLTF. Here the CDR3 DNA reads TGTGCCAGCAGCTTTCTTGAGGCAGGACTCTCTGGGGCCAACGTCCTGACTTTC.

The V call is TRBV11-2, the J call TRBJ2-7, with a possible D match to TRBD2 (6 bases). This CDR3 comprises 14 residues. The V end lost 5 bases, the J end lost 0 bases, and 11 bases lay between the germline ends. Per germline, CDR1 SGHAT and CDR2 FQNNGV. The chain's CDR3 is CASSTGLDSYEQYF. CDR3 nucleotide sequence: TGTGCCAGCAGCACGGGACTCGACTCCTACGAGCAGTACTTC. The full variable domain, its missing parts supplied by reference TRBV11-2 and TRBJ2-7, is EAGVAQSPRYKIIEKRQSVAFWCNPISGHATLYWYQQILGQGPKLLIQFQNNGVVDDSQLPKDRFSAERLKGVDSTLKIQPAKLEDSAVYLCASSTGLDSYEQYFGPGTRLTVT.

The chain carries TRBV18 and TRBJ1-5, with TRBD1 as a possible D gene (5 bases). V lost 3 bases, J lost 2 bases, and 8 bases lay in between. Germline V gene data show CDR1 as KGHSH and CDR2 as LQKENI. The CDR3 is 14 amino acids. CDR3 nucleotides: TGTGCCAGCTCACCTGGGGGGGGCAATCAGCCCCAGCATTTT. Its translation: CASSPGGGNQPQHF.

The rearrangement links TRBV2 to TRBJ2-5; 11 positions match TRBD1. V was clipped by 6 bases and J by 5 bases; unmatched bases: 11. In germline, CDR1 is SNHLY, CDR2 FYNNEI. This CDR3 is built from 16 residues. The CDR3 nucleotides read TGTGCCAGCAGACCGGGGACAGGGGGTAGGTGGGAGACCCAGTACTTC. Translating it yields CASRPGTGGRWETQYF.

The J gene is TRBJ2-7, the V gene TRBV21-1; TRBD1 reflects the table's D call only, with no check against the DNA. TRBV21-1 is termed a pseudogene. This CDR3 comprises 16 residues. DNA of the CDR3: TGTGCCAGCAGCCCGTACCAAGTGCAGGGGTGCCACGAGCAGTACTTC. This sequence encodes CASSPYQVQGCHEQYF.

Here the CDR3 DNA reads TGTGCCAGCAGTGACACTAGCGGGAGCTCCTACAATGAGCAGTTCTTC. Its protein product is CASSDTSGSSYNEQFF. The chain links TRBV6-4 to TRBJ2-1; TRBD2 matches at 11 bases. The CDR3 extends over 16 amino acids. Germline-derived CDR1 and CDR2 are MRHNA and SNTAGT. Trimming cost V 2 bases and J 0 bases; bases outside gene matches: 0.

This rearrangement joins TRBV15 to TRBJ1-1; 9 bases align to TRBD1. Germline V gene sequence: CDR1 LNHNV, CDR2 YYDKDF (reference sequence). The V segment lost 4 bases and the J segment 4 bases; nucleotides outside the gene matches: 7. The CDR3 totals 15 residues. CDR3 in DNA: TGTGCCACCAGCAACGGGGACAGGGATATCACTGAAGCTTTCTTT. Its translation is CATSNGDRDITEAFF.

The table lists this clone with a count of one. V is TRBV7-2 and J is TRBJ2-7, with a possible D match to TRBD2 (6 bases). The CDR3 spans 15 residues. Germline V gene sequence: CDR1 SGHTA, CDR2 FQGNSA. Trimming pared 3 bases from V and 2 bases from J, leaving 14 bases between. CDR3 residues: CASSFTSGVAYEQYF. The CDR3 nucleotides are TGTGCCAGCAGCTTTACCTCGGGGGTCGCCTACGAGCAGTACTTC. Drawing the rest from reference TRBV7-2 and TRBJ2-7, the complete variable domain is GAGVSQSPSNKVTEKGKDVELRCDPISGHTALYWYRQSLGQGLEFLIYFQGNSAPDKSGLPSDRFSAERTGGSVSTLTIQRTQQEDSAVYLCASSFTSGVAYEQYFGPGTRLTVT.

CDR3 region: CASSVESTDTQYF. The CDR3 nucleotides read TGTGCCAGCAGCGTAGAAAGCACAGATACGCAGTATTTT. The rearrangement links TRBV9 to TRBJ2-3; D not resolved. From germline, CDR1 is SGDLS and CDR2 YYNGEE. This CDR3 is 13 amino acids long. V was pared by 0 bases and J by 0 bases, with 2 bases between. The complete variable domain, with remaining parts taken from reference TRBV9 and TRBJ2-3, reads DSGVTQTPKHLITATGQRVTLRCSPRSGDLSVYWYQQSLDQGLQFLIQYYNGEERAKGNILERFSAQQFPDLHSELNLSSLELGDSALYFCASSVESTDTQYFGPGTRLTVL.

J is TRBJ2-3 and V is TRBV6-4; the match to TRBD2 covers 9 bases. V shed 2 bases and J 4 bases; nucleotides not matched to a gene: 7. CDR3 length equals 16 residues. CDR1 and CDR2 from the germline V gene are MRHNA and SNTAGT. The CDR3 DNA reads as TGTGCCAGCAGTGACGAGGCGGGAGGGCCGGCAGATACGCAGTATTTT. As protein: CASSDEAGGPADTQYF.

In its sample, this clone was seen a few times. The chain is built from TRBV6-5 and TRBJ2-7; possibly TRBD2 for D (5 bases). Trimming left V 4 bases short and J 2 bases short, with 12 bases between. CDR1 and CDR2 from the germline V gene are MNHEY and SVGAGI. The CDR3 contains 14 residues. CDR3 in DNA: TGTGCCAGCAGTTTCGGAAACGGGGCCTACGAGCAGTACTTC. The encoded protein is CASSFGNGAYEQYF.

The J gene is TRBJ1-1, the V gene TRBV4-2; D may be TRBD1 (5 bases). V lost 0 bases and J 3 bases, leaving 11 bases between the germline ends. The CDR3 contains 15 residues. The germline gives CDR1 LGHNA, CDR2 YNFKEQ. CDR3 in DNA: TGTGCCAGCAGCCAAGAGACCCAGGGATACACTGAAGCTTTCTTT. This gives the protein CASSQETQGYTEAFF.